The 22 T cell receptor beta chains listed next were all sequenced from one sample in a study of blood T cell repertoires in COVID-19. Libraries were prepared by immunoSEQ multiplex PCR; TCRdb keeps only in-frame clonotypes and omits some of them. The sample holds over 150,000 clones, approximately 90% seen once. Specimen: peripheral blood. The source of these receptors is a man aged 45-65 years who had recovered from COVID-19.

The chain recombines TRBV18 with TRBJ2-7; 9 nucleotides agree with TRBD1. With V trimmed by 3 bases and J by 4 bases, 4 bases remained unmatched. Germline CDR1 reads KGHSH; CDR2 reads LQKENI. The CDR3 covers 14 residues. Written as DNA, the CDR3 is TGTGCCAGCTCACCGGGACAGGGAGATTACGAGCAGTACTTC. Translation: CASSPGQGDYEQYF. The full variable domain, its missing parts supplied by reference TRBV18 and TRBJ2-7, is NAGVMQNPRHLVRRRGQEARLRCSPMKGHSHVYWYRQLPEEGLKFMVYLQKENIIDESGMPKERFSAEFPKEGPSILRIQQVVRGDSAAYFCASSPGQGDYEQYFGPGTRLTVT.

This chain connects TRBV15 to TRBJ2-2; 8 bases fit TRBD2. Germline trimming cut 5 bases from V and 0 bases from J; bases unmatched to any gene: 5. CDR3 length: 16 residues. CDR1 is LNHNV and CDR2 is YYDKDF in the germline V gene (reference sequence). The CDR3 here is CATSRPGLANTGELFF. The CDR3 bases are TGTGCCACCAGCCGCCCGGGACTAGCGAACACCGGGGAGCTGTTTTTT.

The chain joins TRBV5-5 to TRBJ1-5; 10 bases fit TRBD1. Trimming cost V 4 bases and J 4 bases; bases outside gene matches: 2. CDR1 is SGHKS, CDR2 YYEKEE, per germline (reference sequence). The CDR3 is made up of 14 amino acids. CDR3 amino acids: CASSRDRGNQPQHF. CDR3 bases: TGTGCCAGCAGCCGGGACAGGGGTAATCAGCCCCAGCATTTT.

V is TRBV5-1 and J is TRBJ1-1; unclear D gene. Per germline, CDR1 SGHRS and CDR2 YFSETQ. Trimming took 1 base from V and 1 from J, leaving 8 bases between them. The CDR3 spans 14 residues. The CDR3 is CASSLRQENTEAFF. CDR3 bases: TGCGCCAGCAGCTTGAGGCAGGAGAACACTGAAGCTTTCTTT.

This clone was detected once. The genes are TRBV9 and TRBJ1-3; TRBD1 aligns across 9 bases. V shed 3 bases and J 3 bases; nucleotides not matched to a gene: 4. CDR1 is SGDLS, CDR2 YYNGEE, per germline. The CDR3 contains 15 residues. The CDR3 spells CASSGDRVYGNTIYF. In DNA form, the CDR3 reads TGTGCCAGCAGCGGGGACAGGGTTTATGGAAACACCATATATTTT.

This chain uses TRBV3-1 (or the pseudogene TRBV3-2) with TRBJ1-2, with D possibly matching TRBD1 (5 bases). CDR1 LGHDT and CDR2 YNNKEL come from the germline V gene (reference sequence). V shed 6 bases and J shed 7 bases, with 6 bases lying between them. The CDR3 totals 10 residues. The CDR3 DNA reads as TGTGCCAGCAGGGGGGGTGGCTACACCTTC. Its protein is CASRGGGYTF.

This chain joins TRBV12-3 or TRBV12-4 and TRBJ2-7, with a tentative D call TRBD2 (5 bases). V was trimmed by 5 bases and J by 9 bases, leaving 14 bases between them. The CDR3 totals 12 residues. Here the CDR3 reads CASSIRGDAQYF. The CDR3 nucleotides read TGTGCCAGCAGTATCCGGGGTGATGCGCAGTACTTC.

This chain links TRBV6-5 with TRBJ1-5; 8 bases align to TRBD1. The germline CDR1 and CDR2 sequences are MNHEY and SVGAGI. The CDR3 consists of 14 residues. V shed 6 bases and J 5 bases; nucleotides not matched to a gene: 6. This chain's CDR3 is CASSRTGRDQPQHF. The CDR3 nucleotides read TGTGCCAGCAGCCGGACAGGGAGGGATCAGCCCCAGCATTTT.

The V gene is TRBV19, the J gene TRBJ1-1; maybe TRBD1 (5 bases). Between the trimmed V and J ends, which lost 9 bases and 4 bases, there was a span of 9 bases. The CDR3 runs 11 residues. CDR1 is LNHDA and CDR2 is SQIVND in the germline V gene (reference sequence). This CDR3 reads CASRVGTEAFF. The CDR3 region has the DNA TGTGCCAGCAGGGTCGGCACTGAAGCTTTCTTT.

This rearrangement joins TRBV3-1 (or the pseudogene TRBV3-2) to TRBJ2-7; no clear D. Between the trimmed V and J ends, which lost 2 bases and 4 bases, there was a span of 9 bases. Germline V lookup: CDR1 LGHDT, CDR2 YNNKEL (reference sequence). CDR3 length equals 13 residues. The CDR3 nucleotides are TGTGCCAGCAGCCAATCCCTCTTTTACGAGCAGTACTTC. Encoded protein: CASSQSLFYEQYF.

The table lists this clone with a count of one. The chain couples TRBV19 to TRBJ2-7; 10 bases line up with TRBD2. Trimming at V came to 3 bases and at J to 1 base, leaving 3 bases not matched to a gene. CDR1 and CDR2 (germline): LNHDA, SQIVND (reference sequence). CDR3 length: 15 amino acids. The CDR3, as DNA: TGTGCCAGTAGTATGCCTAGCGGGAGTTCCTACGAGCAGTACTTC. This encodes CASSMPSGSSYEQYF.

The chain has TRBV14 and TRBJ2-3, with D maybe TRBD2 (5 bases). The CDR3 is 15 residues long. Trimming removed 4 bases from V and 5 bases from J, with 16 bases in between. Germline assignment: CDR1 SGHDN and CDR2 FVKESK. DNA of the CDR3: TGTGCCAGCAGCCTCGGGCCGTTGGCGGGAGATACGCAGTATTTT. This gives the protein CASSLGPLAGDTQYF.

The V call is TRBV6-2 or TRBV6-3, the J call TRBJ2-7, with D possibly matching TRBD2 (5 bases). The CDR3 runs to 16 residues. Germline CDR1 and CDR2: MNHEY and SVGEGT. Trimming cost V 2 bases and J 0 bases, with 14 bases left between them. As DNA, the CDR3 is TGTGCCAGCAGTTACGGAAGGACGGGGAGCTCCTACGAGCAGTACTTC. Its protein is CASSYGRTGSSYEQYF.

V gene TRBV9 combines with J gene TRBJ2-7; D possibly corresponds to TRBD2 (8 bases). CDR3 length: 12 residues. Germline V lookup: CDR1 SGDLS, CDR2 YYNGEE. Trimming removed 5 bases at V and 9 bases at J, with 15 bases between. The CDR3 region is CASRPGGGAQYF. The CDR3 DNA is TGTGCCAGCAGACCGGGAGGGGGCGCGCAGTACTTC. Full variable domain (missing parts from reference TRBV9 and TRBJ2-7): DSGVTQTPKHLITATGQRVTLRCSPRSGDLSVYWYQQSLDQGLQFLIQYYNGEERAKGNILERFSAQQFPDLHSELNLSSLELGDSALYFCASRPGGGAQYFGPGTRLTVT.

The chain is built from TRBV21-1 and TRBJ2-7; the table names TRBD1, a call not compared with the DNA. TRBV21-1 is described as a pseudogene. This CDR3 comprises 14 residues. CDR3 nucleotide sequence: TGTGCCAGCAGCAAAGTCGACAGAACCTACGAGCAGTACTTC. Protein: CASSKVDRTYEQYF.

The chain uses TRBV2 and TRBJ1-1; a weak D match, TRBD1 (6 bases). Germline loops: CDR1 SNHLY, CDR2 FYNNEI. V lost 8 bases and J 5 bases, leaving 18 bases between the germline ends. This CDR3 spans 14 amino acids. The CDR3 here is CASFKGQGSTEAFF. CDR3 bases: TGTGCCAGCTTCAAGGGGCAGGGGAGTACTGAAGCTTTCTTT.

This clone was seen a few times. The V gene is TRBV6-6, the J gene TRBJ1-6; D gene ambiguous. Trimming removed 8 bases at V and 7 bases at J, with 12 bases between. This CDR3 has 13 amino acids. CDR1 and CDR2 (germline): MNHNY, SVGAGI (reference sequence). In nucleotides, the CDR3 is TGTGCCAGCCATAAATACGAGAATTCACCCCTCCACTTT. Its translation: CASHKYENSPLHF.

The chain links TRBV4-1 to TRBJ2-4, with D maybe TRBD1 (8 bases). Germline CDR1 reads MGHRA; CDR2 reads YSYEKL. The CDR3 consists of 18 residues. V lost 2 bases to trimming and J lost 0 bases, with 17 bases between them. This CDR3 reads CASSQRGTGGEAKNIQYF. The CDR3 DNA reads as TGCGCCAGCAGCCAAAGGGGAACAGGGGGGGAAGCCAAAAACATTCAGTACTTC.

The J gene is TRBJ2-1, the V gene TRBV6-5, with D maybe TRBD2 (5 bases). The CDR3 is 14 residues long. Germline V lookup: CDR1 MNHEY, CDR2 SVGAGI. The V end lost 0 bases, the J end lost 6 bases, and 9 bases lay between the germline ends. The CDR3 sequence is CASSYSQGGNEQFF. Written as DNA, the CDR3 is TGTGCCAGCAGTTACTCGCAAGGAGGCAATGAGCAGTTCTTC.

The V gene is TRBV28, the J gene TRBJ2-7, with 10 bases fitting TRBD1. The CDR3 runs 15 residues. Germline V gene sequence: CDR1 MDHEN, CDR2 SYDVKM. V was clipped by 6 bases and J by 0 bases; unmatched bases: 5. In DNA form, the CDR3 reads TGTGCCAGCAGCCCAGGGACAGGGGACTCCTACGAGCAGTACTTC. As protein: CASSPGTGDSYEQYF. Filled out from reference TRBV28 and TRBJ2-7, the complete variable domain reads DVKVTQSSRYLVKRTGEKVFLECVQDMDHENMFWYRQDPGLGLRLIYFSYDVKMKEKGDIPEGYSVSREKKERFSLILESASTNQTSMYLCASSPGTGDSYEQYFGPGTRLTVT.

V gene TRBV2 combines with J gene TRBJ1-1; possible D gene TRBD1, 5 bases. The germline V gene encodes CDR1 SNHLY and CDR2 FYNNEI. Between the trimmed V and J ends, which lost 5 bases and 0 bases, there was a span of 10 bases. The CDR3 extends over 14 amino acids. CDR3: CASSRDFLNTEAFF. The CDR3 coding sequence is TGTGCCAGCAGTCGGGACTTTCTGAACACTGAAGCTTTCTTT.

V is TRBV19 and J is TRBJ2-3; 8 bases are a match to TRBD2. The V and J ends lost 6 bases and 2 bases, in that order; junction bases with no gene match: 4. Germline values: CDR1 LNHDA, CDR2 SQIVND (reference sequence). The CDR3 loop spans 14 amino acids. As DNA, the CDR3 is TGTGCCAGTAGAAATAGCGGGAACACAGATACGCAGTATTTT. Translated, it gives CASRNSGNTDTQYF.